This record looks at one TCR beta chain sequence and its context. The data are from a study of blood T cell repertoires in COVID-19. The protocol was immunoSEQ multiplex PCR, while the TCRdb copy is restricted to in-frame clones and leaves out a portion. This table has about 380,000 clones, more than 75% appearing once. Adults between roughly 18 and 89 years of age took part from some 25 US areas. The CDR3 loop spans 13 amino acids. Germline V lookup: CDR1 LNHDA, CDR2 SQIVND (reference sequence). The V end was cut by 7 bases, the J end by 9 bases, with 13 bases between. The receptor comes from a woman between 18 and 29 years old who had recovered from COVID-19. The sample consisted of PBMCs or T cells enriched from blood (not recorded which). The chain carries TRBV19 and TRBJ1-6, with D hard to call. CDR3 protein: CASMENFGSPLHF. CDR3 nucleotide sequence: TGTGCCAGTATGGAGAATTTTGGTTCACCCCTCCACTTT. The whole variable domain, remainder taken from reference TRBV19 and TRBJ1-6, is DGGITQSPKYLFRKEGQNVTLSCEQNLNHDAMYWYRQDPGQGLRLIYYSQIVNDFQKGDIAEGYSVSREKKESFPLTVTSAQKNPTAFYLCASMENFGSPLHFGNGTRLTVT.